This T cell receptor beta chain was identified during a study of glioma-infiltrating T cells after dendritic cell vaccination. Sequenced by immunoSEQ multiplex PCR; TCRdb stores in-frame clones only, minus some. The sample carries about 92,000 clones, under 90% recorded once. The V and J ends lost 0 bases and 0 bases respectively, with 6 bases between them. The CDR3 totals 15 residues. Germline lookup yields CDR1 MDHEN and CDR2 SYDVKM. The starting material was blood, obtained before dendritic cell vaccination. This TCR came from a human donor with glioblastoma. The chain employs TRBV28 and TRBJ2-1, with D uncertain. CDR3 sequence: CASSLWSSSYNEQFF. CDR3 nucleotide sequence: TGTGCCAGCAGTTTATGGAGTAGCTCCTACAATGAGCAGTTCTTC.